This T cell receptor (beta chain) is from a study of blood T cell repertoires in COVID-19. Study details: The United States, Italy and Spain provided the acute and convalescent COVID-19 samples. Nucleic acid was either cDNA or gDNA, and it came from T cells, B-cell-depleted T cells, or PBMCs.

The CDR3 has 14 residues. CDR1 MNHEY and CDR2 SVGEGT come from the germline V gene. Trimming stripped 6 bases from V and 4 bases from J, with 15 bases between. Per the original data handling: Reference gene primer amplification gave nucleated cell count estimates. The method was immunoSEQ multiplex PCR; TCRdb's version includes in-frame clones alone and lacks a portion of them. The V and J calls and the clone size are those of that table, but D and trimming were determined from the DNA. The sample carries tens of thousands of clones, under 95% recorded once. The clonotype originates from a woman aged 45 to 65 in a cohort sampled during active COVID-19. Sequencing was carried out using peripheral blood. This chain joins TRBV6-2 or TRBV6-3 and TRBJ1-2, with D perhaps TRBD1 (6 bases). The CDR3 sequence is CASSRDILRYGYTF. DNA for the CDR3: TGTGCCAGCAGCCGGGACATACTTCGCTATGGCTACACCTTC.